The entry below describes one TCR beta chain. The sample comes from a study of PD-L1 blockade in urothelial cancer. V was pared by 2 bases and J by 2 bases, with 7 bases between. Germline CDR1 reads KGHSH; CDR2 reads LQKENI. The CDR3 is made up of 15 amino acids. Spiked synthetic TCR analogs estimated absolute template abundance per PCR. The assay was immunoSEQ multiplex PCR, and TCRdb's table has in-frame clones only and misses some. Among 30,000 to 50,000 clones listed, around 89% were seen once. Locally advanced or metastatic urothelial carcinoma was present in patients. J is TRBJ2-6 and V is TRBV18, with TRBD2 as a possible D gene (5 bases). Sample: PBMCs, taken around atezolizumab (anti-PD-L1) treatment. This clonotype was obtained from a man aged 60 to 69 with urothelial cancer. The CDR3 sequence: CASSPTAAGANVLTF. CDR3 nucleotides: TGTGCCAGCTCACCAACAGCGGCTGGGGCCAACGTCCTGACTTTC.